The next 15 T cell receptor beta chains were all read from a single sample in a study of beta chain features in type 1 diabetes. Isolated RNA was reverse transcribed in full, so expressed TCRB transcripts were sequenced. The repertoire was sequenced with immunoSEQ multiplex PCR; TCRdb's copy has only in-frame clones and lacks some. This sample has about 230,000 clones, with about 10% found just once. Input material: naive CD4+ T cells from blood. The receptors shown here come from a woman aged 18-29 years in good health.

This clone was seen a few times. V gene TRBV10-3 combines with J gene TRBJ1-2, with no clear D. Germline values: CDR1 ENHRY, CDR2 SYGVKD. The V end was cut by 4 bases, the J end by 2 bases, with 8 bases between. The CDR3 length is 13 residues. CDR3 nucleotides: TGTGCCATCAGTGCGTCCGTGAACTATGGCTACACCTTC. It translates to CAISASVNYGYTF.

The chain recombines TRBV15 with TRBJ1-5; no firm D call. Per germline, CDR1 LNHNV and CDR2 YYDKDF (reference sequence). The CDR3 is made up of 16 amino acids. V was clipped by 1 base and J by 2 bases, with 12 bases between them. The CDR3 loop reads CATSRGGLRGNQPQHF. The CDR3 DNA reads TGTGCCACCAGCAGAGGAGGGCTGAGGGGCAATCAGCCCCAGCATTTT.

This clone was seen just once. This rearrangement joins TRBV6-1 to TRBJ2-7; TRBD1 matches 7 bases. The germline V gene encodes CDR1 MNHNS and CDR2 SASEGT. The V segment lost 5 bases and the J segment 1 base; nucleotides outside the gene matches: 5. This CDR3 has 14 residues. The CDR3 DNA is TGTGCCAGCAGTTTGGGACAGTCGTCCTACGAGCAGTACTTC. It translates to CASSLGQSSYEQYF.

This clone appeared a few times. The genes are TRBV7-2 and TRBJ1-2, with a possible D match to TRBD1 (5 bases). The V and J ends lost 1 base and 5 bases respectively, with 8 bases between them. CDR3 length: 13 amino acids. CDR1 is SGHTA and CDR2 is FQGNSA in the germline V gene. The CDR3 nucleotides are TGTGCCAGCAGCTTAGTCCAGGGATATGGCTACACCTTC. Protein product: CASSLVQGYGYTF.

The rearrangement joins TRBV5-4 to TRBJ1-1; D is uncertain. In germline, CDR1 is SGHNT, CDR2 YYREEE (reference sequence). The CDR3 spans 11 residues. The ends were cut back, 0 bases at V and 8 bases at J, with 5 bases in the middle. CDR3 in amino acids: CASSLGAEAFF. In DNA, the CDR3 is TGTGCCAGCAGCTTGGGGGCAGAAGCTTTCTTT. Full variable domain (rest looked up from reference TRBV5-4 and TRBJ1-1): ETGVTQSPTHLIKTRGQQVTLRCSSQSGHNTVSWYQQALGQGPQFIFQYYREEENGRGNFPPRFSGLQFPNYSSELNVNALELDDSALYLCASSLGAEAFFGQGTRLTVV.

This clone was found a few times. V usage is TRBV19 and J usage is TRBJ2-7; tentatively, D is TRBD1 (6 bases). V shed 1 base and J shed 2 bases, with 9 bases lying between them. CDR3 size: 14 residues. The V gene's germline CDR1 is LNHDA and CDR2 SQIVND (reference sequence). CDR3 region: CASSIVRGPYEQYF. CDR3 nucleotides: TGTGCCAGTAGTATAGTCAGGGGCCCCTACGAGCAGTACTTC. Combining the CDR3 with reference TRBV19 and TRBJ2-7 gives the whole variable domain DGGITQSPKYLFRKEGQNVTLSCEQNLNHDAMYWYRQDPGQGLRLIYYSQIVNDFQKGDIAEGYSVSREKKESFPLTVTSAQKNPTAFYLCASSIVRGPYEQYFGPGTRLTVT.

This chain links TRBV10-3 with TRBJ2-3, with D possibly being TRBD1 (6 bases). Germline V gives CDR1 ENHRY, CDR2 SYGVKD. The CDR3 extends over 14 amino acids. V was clipped by 1 base and J by 3 bases, with 8 bases between them. As DNA, the CDR3 is TGTGCCATCAGTGAGTGGCAGGGGACAGATACGCAGTATTTT. Protein product: CAISEWQGTDTQYF.

CDR3 sequence: CASSVDRSRETQYF. The CDR3 region has the DNA TGTGCCAGCAGCGTCGATCGGTCCCGGGAGACCCAGTACTTC. The rearrangement uses TRBV9 and TRBJ2-5; D ambiguous. The CDR3 contains 14 residues. V was pared by 2 bases and J by 5 bases, with 13 bases between. The germline V gene encodes CDR1 SGDLS and CDR2 YYNGEE.

This clone was picked up a small number of times. The V gene is TRBV30, the J gene TRBJ2-1; 11 bases are shared with TRBD2. The CDR3 is made up of 14 amino acids. V lost 1 base to trimming and J lost 4 bases; unmatched junction nucleotides: 0. Germline-derived CDR1 and CDR2 are GTSNPN and SVGIG (reference sequence). In DNA form, the CDR3 reads TGTGCCTGGAGTGGACTAGCGGGGTACAATGAGCAGTTCTTC. Residues: CAWSGLAGYNEQFF.

This chain links TRBV6-1 with TRBJ2-1; D unclear. Trimming removed 1 base at V and 0 bases at J, with 7 bases between. Germline-derived CDR1 and CDR2 are MNHNS and SASEGT. The CDR3 is 15 residues long. The CDR3 DNA reads TGTGCCAGCAGTGAAGAGAACAGCTCCTACAATGAGCAGTTCTTC. Amino acids: CASSEENSSYNEQFF.

CDR3 nucleotides: TGTGCCACCTCTCCGGTTCGCCCCATTGAGGGCTACACCTTC. This translates into CATSPVRPIEGYTF. The chain carries TRBV6-5 and TRBJ1-2, with D uncertain. There are 14 residues in the CDR3. The ends were cut back, 10 bases at V and 8 bases at J, with 23 bases in the middle. Germline values: CDR1 MNHEY, CDR2 SVGAGI.

The table lists this clone with a few counts. V usage is TRBV11-2 and J usage is TRBJ1-2; 7 bases fit TRBD1. J gave up 8 bases and V 5 bases, and 8 bases lay outside the gene matches. The CDR3 runs 13 residues. CDR1 and CDR2 (germline): SGHAT, FQNNGV. This CDR3 reads CASSPQTGQGYTF. The CDR3 coding sequence is TGTGCCAGCAGCCCTCAGACAGGGCAAGGCTACACCTTC.

This rearrangement joins TRBV4-1 to TRBJ1-5, with a weak D call TRBD1 (5 bases). Trimming removed 0 bases at V and 1 base at J, with 7 bases between. Per germline, CDR1 MGHRA and CDR2 YSYEKL. The CDR3 length is 15 residues. Here the CDR3 reads CASSQDGGSNQPQHF. CDR3 DNA sequence: TGCGCCAGCAGCCAAGACGGGGGAAGCAATCAGCCCCAGCATTTT.

The chain uses TRBV30 and TRBJ1-1, with 7 bases that match TRBD1. The CDR3 contains 13 residues. The V gene's germline CDR1 is GTSNPN and CDR2 SVGIG (reference sequence). V lost 0 bases and J lost 5; bases outside the gene matches: 3. As DNA, the CDR3 is TGTGCCTGGAGTGTAAACAGGGGAACTGAAGCTTTCTTT. Translated, it gives CAWSVNRGTEAFF.

This clone has a handful of counts. The chain recombines TRBV11-2 with TRBJ1-1, with D uncertain. The CDR3 totals 15 residues. Trimming removed 4 bases at V and 5 bases at J, with 17 bases between. Germline CDR1 and CDR2: SGHAT and FQNNGV. The chain's CDR3 is CASSSVSFSGTEAFF. In DNA, the CDR3 is TGTGCCAGCAGCTCTGTTTCCTTTTCGGGAACTGAAGCTTTCTTT.